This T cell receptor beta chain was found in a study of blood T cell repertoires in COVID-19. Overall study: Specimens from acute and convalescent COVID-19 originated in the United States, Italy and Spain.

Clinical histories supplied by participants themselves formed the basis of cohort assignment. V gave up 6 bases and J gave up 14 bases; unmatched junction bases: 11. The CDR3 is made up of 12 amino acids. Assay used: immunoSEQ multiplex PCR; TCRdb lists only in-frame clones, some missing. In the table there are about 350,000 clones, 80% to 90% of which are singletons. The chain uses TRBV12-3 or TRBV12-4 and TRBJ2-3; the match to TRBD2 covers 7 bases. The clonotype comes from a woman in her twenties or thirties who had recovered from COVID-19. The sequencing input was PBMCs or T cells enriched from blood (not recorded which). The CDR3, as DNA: TGTGCCAGCAGCCCCACCGGGACTAAGTGGTATTTT. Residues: CASSPTGTKWYF.